Presented here are 22 T cell receptor beta chains from one specimen sequenced in a study of control samples from healthy donors and cancer patients. The assay was immunoSEQ multiplex PCR, and TCRdb's table has in-frame clones only and misses some. The sample has roughly 90,000 clones, approximately 95% seen once. Sequenced input: blood. The receptors derive from a woman in her 30s in good health.

The genes are TRBV28 and TRBJ1-2, with 9 positions matching TRBD1. Germline-derived CDR1 and CDR2 are MDHEN and SYDVKM. The ends lost 4 bases at V and 6 bases at J; junction bases unmatched: 3. The CDR3 is made up of 13 amino acids. The CDR3 DNA reads TGTGCCAGCAGTTGGGACAGGGAGGATGGCTACACCTTC. It encodes CASSWDREDGYTF.

This clone was seen once. This chain uses TRBV7-2 with TRBJ1-2, with D unresolved. Between the trimmed V and J ends, which lost 4 bases and 5 bases, there was a span of 20 bases. Germline CDR1 is SGHTA and CDR2 is FQGNSA. The CDR3 has 16 residues. The CDR3 DNA is TGTGCCAGCAGCTCAACCTGGTTGACGGTGAAGTATGGCTACACCTTC. Protein: CASSSTWLTVKYGYTF.

The chain employs TRBV10-3 and TRBJ2-3; a possible D gene is TRBD2 (6 bases). The CDR3 extends over 14 amino acids. The germline CDR1 and CDR2 sequences are ENHRY and SYGVKD. Trimming took 5 bases from V and 1 from J, leaving 10 bases between them. CDR3 DNA sequence: TGTGCCATCAGTCGGGAGACGGGCACAGATACGCAGTATTTT. Residues: CAISRETGTDTQYF.

This clone was picked up a small number of times. V is TRBV6-7 and J is TRBJ2-2; D perhaps matches TRBD1 (5 bases). TRBV6-7 is an ORF, and what it does is uncertain. The CDR3 extends over 17 amino acids. The V and J ends lost 4 bases and 2 bases respectively, with 17 bases between them. In nucleotides, the CDR3 is TGTGCCAGCAGTTTTCGGTCCCGGACAACTAACACCGGGGAGCTGTTTTTT. It specifies CASSFRSRTTNTGELFF.

V and J are TRBV9 and TRBJ2-1; 9 positions agree with TRBD2. The CDR3 totals 16 residues. CDR1 and CDR2 (germline): SGDLS, YYNGEE. V lost 2 bases, J lost 7 bases, and 10 bases stayed unmatched. CDR3 region: CASSVAGGSGKNEQFF. For the CDR3, the DNA is TGTGCCAGCAGCGTTGCGGGAGGGTCTGGGAAAAATGAGCAGTTCTTC. The full variable domain, rest sourced from reference TRBV9 and TRBJ2-1, is DSGVTQTPKHLITATGQRVTLRCSPRSGDLSVYWYQQSLDQGLQFLIQYYNGEERAKGNILERFSAQQFPDLHSELNLSSLELGDSALYFCASSVAGGSGKNEQFFGPGTRLTVL.

The V and J genes are TRBV7-9 and TRBJ1-2; D gene ambiguous. Looked up from germline, CDR1 is SEHNR and CDR2 is FQNEAQ (reference sequence). The CDR3 length is 14 residues. Trimming pared 5 bases from V and 4 bases from J, leaving 14 bases between. The DNA of the CDR3 is TGTGCCAGCAGCCTCACGGACCCAATCTATGGCTACACCTTC. Protein product: CASSLTDPIYGYTF.

The rearrangement joins TRBV4-2 to TRBJ2-2, with 7 bases lining up with TRBD2. V dropped 1 base and J dropped 2; count of bases not matched to a gene: 4. The germline gives CDR1 LGHNA, CDR2 YNFKEQ. The CDR3 is 16 amino acids. CDR3 bases: TGTGCCAGCAGCCAAGCCCAGCGGGGTAACACCGGGGAGCTGTTTTTT. Translating it yields CASSQAQRGNTGELFF.

This CDR3 reads CASSMGGLSGNQPQHF. DNA for the CDR3: TGTGCCAGTAGTATGGGGGGGTTGAGCGGCAATCAGCCCCAGCATTTT. The V call is TRBV19, the J call TRBJ1-5; D may be TRBD1 (5 bases). The length of the CDR3 is 16 residues. The germline V gene encodes CDR1 LNHDA and CDR2 SQIVND (reference sequence). Trimming shortened V by 3 bases and J by 2 bases, and 14 bases separated the two germline ends.

This clone was seen a few times. Other DNA sequences in the sample encode the same CDR3. The rearrangement links TRBV10-2 to TRBJ1-1; D unresolved. Germline CDR1 reads WSHSY; CDR2 reads SAAADI. CDR3 length: 11 residues. Trimming removed 8 bases at V and 1 base at J, with 5 bases between. The DNA of the CDR3 is TGCGCCAGCGGGCAGAACACTGAAGCTTTCTTT. Translated: CASGQNTEAFF.

The chain employs TRBV20-1 and TRBJ1-2; TRBD1 is a possible D gene (6 bases). The germline CDR1 and CDR2 sequences are DFQATT and SNEGSKA (reference sequence). V lost 3 bases, J lost 0 bases, and 11 bases lay in between. The CDR3 spans 14 residues. CDR3 sequence reads: CSASMDSSNYGYTF. CDR3 nucleotide sequence: TGCAGTGCTAGTATGGACAGCTCTAACTATGGCTACACCTTC.

The chain links TRBV5-1 to TRBJ1-3, with a tentative D call TRBD1 (5 bases). The V end was cut by 4 bases, the J end by 0 bases, with 8 bases between. The CDR3 loop spans 14 amino acids. Germline CDR1 SGHRS, CDR2 YFSETQ. CDR3 nucleotides: TGCGCCAGCAGCCCACAGGACTCTGGAAACACCATATATTTT. Protein sequence: CASSPQDSGNTIYF.

V and J are TRBV7-9 and TRBJ2-1; D possibly corresponds to TRBD1 (5 bases). V shed 1 base and J shed 8 bases, with 6 bases lying between them. Germline loops: CDR1 SEHNR, CDR2 FQNEAQ (reference sequence). The CDR3 has 12 residues. The CDR3 bases are TGTGCCAGCAGCTTAGGGGGCTATGAGCAGTTCTTC. It yields the protein CASSLGGYEQFF.

The CDR3: CASSPHGVSGGIASQETQYF. CDR3 coding DNA: TGTGCCAGCAGCCCACATGGAGTTAGCGGCGGCATTGCTTCACAAGAGACCCAGTACTTC. This sequence joins TRBV3-1 (or the pseudogene TRBV3-2) and TRBJ2-5; maybe TRBD2 (6 bases). The CDR3 runs to 20 residues. Germline V gene sequence: CDR1 LGHDT, CDR2 YNNKEL (reference sequence). V was shortened by 4 bases and J by 2 bases, with 29 bases between the two germline ends.

The chain carries TRBV9 and TRBJ1-6, with 11 bases aligning to TRBD1. The germline V gene encodes CDR1 SGDLS and CDR2 YYNGEE. This CDR3 comprises 18 residues. V was clipped by 4 bases and J by 5 bases; unmatched bases: 11. Here the CDR3 reads CASSSNMDRGQDNSPLHF. In DNA, the CDR3 is TGTGCCAGCAGCTCGAATATGGACAGGGGGCAGGATAATTCACCCCTCCACTTT.

This chain connects TRBV5-1 to TRBJ2-5; TRBD1 matches 10 bases. V dropped 3 bases and J dropped 1; count of bases not matched to a gene: 12. The V gene's germline CDR1 is SGHRS and CDR2 YFSETQ. The CDR3 has 18 amino acids. CDR3: CASSWVGQGMIGQETQYF. As DNA, the CDR3 is TGCGCCAGCAGCTGGGTGGGACAGGGGATGATAGGCCAAGAGACCCAGTACTTC.

This clone was recorded only once. This chain uses TRBV9 with TRBJ1-5, with a tentative D call TRBD1 (5 bases). CDR3 length: 14 residues. V lost 0 bases to trimming and J lost 8 bases, with 12 bases between them. Germline V lookup: CDR1 SGDLS, CDR2 YYNGEE. DNA for the CDR3: TGTGCCAGCAGCGTAGGCCAGGGACGAGAGCCCCAGCATTTT. Amino acid sequence: CASSVGQGREPQHF.

CDR3 region: CASSGGGQGGSPLHF. The CDR3 region has the DNA TGTGCCAGCAGTGGGGGCGGACAGGGAGGTTCACCCCTCCACTTT. This rearrangement joins TRBV2 to TRBJ1-6; 8 bases align to TRBD1. CDR1 SNHLY and CDR2 FYNNEI come from the germline V gene. The CDR3 consists of 15 residues. J was trimmed by 9 bases and V by 4 bases; bases with no gene match: 8. The whole variable domain, filled in from reference TRBV2 and TRBJ1-6, reads EPEVTQTPSHQVTQMGQEVILRCVPISNHLYFYWYRQILGQKVEFLVSFYNNEISEKSEIFDDQFSVERPDGSNFTLKIRSTKLEDSAMYFCASSGGGQGGSPLHFGNGTRLTVT.

V and J are TRBV13 and TRBJ2-5; no definite D call. CDR1 is PRHDT, CDR2 FYEKMQ, per germline (reference sequence). V shed 3 bases and J shed 7 bases, with 12 bases lying between them. The CDR3 runs to 13 residues. The CDR3 coding sequence is TGTGCCAGCAGCTTTGCTAGTATCGGGACCCAGTACTTC. Protein sequence: CASSFASIGTQYF.

This chain connects TRBV5-1 to TRBJ2-3; TRBD2 aligns across 8 bases. The CDR3 is made up of 14 amino acids. CDR1 is SGHRS, CDR2 YFSETQ, per germline. The V segment lost 4 bases and the J segment 7 bases; nucleotides outside the gene matches: 8. This CDR3 reads CASSAGLGLNTQYF. DNA for the CDR3: TGCGCCAGCAGCGCGGGACTAGGTTTAAATACGCAGTATTTT.

The chain carries TRBV18 and TRBJ2-3; 8 nucleotides line up with TRBD1. The CDR3 covers 14 residues. Germline trimming cut 5 bases from V and 4 bases from J; bases unmatched to any gene: 5. Germline V lookup: CDR1 KGHSH, CDR2 LQKENI. The CDR3 loop is CASSSGQGSDTQYF. CDR3 DNA sequence: TGTGCCAGCTCATCAGGACAGGGTTCAGATACGCAGTATTTT.

The rearrangement joins TRBV9 to TRBJ1-1; D possibly corresponds to TRBD1 (6 bases). The V and J ends lost 4 bases and 1 base respectively, with 14 bases between them. Germline V gene data show CDR1 as SGDLS and CDR2 as YYNGEE. CDR3 length: 15 amino acids. DNA of the CDR3: TGTGCCAGCAGCTCCTCAGGGGTGGAGAACACTGAAGCTTTCTTT. Its protein is CASSSSGVENTEAFF.

The J gene is TRBJ1-6, the V gene TRBV13, with no clear D. There are 16 residues in the CDR3. Germline V gene data show CDR1 as PRHDT and CDR2 as FYEKMQ (reference sequence). V was cut by 3 bases and J by 5 bases, with 14 bases left in between. In nucleotides, the CDR3 is TGTGCCAGCAGCTTCGGCCGGAACAGACATAATTCACCCCTCCACTTT. Translation gives CASSFGRNRHNSPLHF.